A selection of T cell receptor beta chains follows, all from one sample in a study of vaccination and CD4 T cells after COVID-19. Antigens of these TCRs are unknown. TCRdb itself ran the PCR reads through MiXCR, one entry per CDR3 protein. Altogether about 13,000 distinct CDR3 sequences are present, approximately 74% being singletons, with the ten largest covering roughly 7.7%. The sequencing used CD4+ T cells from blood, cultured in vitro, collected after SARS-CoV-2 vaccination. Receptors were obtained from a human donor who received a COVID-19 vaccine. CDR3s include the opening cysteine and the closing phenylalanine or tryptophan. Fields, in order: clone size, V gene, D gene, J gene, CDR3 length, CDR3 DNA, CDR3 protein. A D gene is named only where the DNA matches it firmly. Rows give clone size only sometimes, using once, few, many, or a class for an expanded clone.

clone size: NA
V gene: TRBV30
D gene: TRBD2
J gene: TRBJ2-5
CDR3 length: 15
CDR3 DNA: TGTGCCTGTACGACCGGGACTAGCGGCCAAGAGACCCAGTACTTC
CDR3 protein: CACTTGTSGQETQYF

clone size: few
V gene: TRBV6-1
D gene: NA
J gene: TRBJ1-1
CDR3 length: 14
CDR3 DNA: TGTGCCAGCTGGAACTGGCTCGTGAACACTGAAGCTTTCTTT
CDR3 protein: CASWNWLVNTEAFF

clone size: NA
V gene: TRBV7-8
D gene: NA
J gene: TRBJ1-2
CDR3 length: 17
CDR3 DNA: TGTGCCAGCAGCTTATCTTCCGATCGGGGACTAAACTATGGCTACACCTTC
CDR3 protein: CASSLSSDRGLNYGYTF

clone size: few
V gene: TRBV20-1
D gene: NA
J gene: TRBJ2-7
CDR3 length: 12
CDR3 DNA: TGCAGTGCTAGGACAGGAGTCAACGAGCAGTACTTC
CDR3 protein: CSARTGVNEQYF

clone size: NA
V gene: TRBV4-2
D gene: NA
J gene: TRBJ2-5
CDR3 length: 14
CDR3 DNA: TGTGCCAGCAGCCAAGTAACTTGGACAGAGACCCAGTACTTC
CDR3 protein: CASSQVTWTETQYF

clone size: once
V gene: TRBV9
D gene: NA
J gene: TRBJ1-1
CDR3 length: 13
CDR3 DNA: TGTGCCAGCAGCGTAGTGTCGGGCGCCGAAGCTTTCTTT
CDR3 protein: CASSVVSGAEAFF

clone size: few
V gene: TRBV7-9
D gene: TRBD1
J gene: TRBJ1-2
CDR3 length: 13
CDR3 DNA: TGTGCCAGCAGCCGCGACAGGGTGGATGGCTACACCTTC
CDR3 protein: CASSRDRVDGYTF

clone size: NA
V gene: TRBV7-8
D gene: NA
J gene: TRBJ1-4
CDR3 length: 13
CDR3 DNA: TGTGCCAGCAGCCCCCCGGGGGAGGGAAAACTGTTTTTT
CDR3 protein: CASSPPGEGKLFF

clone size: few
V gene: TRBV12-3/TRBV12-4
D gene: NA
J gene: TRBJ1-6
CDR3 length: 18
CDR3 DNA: TGTGCCAGCAGCCGCACCGGGTATCGGAGCTCCTATAATTCACCCCTCCACTTT
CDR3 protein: CASSRTGYRSSYNSPLHF

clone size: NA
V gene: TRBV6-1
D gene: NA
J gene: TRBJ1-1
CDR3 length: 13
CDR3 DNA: TGTGCCAGCAGTGGGTGGCGTGGCACTGAAGCTTTCTTT
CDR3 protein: CASSGWRGTEAFF

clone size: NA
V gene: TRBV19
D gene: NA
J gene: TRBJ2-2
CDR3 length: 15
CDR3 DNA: TGTGCCAGTAGTAGTGGGCCGACGGGCACCGGGGAGCTGTTTTTT
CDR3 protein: CASSSGPTGTGELFF

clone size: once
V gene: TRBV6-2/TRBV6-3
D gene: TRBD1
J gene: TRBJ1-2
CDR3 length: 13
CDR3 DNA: TGTGCCAACAGTTACCGGACAGGGATTGGCTACACCTTC
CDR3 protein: CANSYRTGIGYTF

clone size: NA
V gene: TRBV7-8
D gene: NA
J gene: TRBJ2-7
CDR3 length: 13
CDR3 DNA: TGTGCCAGCAGTCTTAACAGGGCGTCCGAGCAGTACTTC
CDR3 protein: CASSLNRASEQYF

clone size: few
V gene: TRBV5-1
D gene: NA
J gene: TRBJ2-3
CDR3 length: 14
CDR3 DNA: TGCGCCAGCAGCAGAGCTCGGAGCACAGATACGCAGTATTTT
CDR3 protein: CASSRARSTDTQYF

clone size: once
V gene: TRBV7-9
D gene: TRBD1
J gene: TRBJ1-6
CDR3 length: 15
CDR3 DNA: TGTGCCAGCAGCCACAAGACAGGGGGCTCTTCACCCCTCCACTTT
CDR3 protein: CASSHKTGGSSPLHF

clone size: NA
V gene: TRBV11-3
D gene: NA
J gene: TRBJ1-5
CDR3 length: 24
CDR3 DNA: NA
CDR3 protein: CASSLPAGEGYEQYFGPGDQPQHF

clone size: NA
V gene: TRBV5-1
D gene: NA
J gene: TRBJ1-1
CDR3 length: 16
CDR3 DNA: TGCGCCAGCAGCTTGGAGCCAGGGGATTTGTACACTGAAGCTTTCTTT
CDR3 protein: CASSLEPGDLYTEAFF

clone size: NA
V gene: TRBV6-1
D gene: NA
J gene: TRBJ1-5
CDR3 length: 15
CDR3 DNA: TGTGCCAGCAGTGAGATAGGACCTCAGGGGCAGCCCCAGCATTTT
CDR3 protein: CASSEIGPQGQPQHF

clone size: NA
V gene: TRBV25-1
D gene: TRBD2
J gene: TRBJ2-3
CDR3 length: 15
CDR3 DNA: TGTGCCAGCAGTGATAGAAGCGGGGGGAGGGATACGCAGTATTTT
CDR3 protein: CASSDRSGGRDTQYF

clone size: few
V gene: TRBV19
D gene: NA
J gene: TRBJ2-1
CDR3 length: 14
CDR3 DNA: TGTGCCAGTAGTATCTTTGGGTCCTACAATGAGCAGTTCTTC
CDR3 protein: CASSIFGSYNEQFF

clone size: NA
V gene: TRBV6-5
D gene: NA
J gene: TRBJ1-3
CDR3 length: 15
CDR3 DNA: TGTGCCAGCAGTTACTCGGGAGGGTCTGGAAACACCATATATTTT
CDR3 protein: CASSYSGGSGNTIYF

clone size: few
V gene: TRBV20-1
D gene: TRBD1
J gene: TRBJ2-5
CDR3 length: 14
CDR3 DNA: TGCAGTGCTAGGGGGGACAGGGGTCACGAGACCCAGTACTTC
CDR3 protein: CSARGDRGHETQYF

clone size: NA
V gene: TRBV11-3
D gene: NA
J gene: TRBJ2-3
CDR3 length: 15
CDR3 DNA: TGTGCCAGCAGCTTAGATCGAGGGACTGACGATACGCAGTATTTT
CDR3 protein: CASSLDRGTDDTQYF

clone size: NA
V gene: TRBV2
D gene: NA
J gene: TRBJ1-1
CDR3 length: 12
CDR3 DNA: TGTGCCAGCAGTGTCGGAGAGACTGAAGCTTTCTTT
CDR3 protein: CASSVGETEAFF

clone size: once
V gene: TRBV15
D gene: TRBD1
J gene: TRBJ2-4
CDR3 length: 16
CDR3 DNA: TGTGCCACCAGCCGAGGGACAGACCTAGCCAAAAACATTCAGTACTTC
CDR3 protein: CATSRGTDLAKNIQYF

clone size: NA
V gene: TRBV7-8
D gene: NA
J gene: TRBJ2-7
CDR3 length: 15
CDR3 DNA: TGTGCCAGCAGCCCCAGGGGTGTCATGGAGTACGAGCAGTACTTC
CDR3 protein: CASSPRGVMEYEQYF

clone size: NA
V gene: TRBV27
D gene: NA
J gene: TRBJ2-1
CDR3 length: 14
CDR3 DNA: TGTGCCAGCAGTTTAGGGATTGCTCGGCAGGAGCAGTTCTTC
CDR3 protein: CASSLGIARQEQFF

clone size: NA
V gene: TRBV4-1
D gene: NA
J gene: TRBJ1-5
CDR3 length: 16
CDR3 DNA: TGCGCCAGCAGCCAAGTTTCGGTCGAAGGAAATCAGCCCCAGCATTTT
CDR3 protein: CASSQVSVEGNQPQHF

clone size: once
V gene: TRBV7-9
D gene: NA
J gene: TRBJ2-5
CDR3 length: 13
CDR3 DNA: TGTGCCAGCAGCTTGCAGGGTTGGGGGACCCAGTACTTC
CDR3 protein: CASSLQGWGTQYF

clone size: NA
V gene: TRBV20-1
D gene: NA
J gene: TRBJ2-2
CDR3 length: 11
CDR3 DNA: TGCAGTGCTAGAAAAAAGGACTGGCTGTTTTTT
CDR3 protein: CSARKKDWLFF

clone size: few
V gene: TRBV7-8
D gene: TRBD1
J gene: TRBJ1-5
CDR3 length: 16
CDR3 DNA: TGTGCCAGCAGCCCATTTAGGACAGGGGGGATAATGTCCCAGCATTTT
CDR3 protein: CASSPFRTGGIMSQHF

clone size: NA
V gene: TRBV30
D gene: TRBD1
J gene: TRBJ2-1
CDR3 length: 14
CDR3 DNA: TGTGCCTGGGACAGGGGGAGCTCCTACAATGAGCAGTTCTTC
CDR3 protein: CAWDRGSSYNEQFF

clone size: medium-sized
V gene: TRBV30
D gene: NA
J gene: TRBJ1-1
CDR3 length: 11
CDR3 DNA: TGTGCCTGGAGTGTACAGAGTAGAGCTTTCTTT
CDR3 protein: CAWSVQSRAFF

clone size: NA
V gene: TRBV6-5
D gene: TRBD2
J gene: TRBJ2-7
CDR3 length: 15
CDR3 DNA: TGTGCCAGCAGTTACAGCGGGATTTCCTCCTACGAGCAGTACTTC
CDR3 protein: CASSYSGISSYEQYF

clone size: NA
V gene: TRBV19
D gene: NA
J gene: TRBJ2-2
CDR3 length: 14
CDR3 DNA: TGTGCCAGTAGTATAGATCTGAACACCGGGGAGCTGTTTTTT
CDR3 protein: CASSIDLNTGELFF

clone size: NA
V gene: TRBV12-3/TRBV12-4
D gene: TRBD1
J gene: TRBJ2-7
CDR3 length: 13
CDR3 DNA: TGTGCCAGCTCCCGGGACAGTAGCTACGAGCAGTACTTC
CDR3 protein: CASSRDSSYEQYF

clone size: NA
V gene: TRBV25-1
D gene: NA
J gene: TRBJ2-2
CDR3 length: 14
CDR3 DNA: TGTGCCAGCAGTGAATCTGGCGAACCCGGGGAGCTGTTTTTT
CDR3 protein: CASSESGEPGELFF

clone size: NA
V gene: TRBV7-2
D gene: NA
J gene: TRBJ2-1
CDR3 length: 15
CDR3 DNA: TGTGCCAATCCTCCCGGTGCAGGTACCTACAATGAGCAGTTCTTC
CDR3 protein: CANPPGAGTYNEQFF

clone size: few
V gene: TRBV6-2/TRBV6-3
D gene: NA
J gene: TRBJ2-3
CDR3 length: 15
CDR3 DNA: TGTGCCAGCAGTTACGTTACGGGGGCTCCAGATACGCAGTATTTT
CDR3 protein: CASSYVTGAPDTQYF

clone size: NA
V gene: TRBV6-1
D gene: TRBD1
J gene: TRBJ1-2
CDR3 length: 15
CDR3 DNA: TGTGCCAGCAGTGAAGCGAGGACAGGCCCCTATGGCTACACCTTC
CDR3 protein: CASSEARTGPYGYTF

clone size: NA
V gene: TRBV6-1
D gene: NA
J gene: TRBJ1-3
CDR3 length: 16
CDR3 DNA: TGTGCCAGCAGTGAATTGTACAGGGAGAATGGAAACACCATATATTTT
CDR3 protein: CASSELYRENGNTIYF